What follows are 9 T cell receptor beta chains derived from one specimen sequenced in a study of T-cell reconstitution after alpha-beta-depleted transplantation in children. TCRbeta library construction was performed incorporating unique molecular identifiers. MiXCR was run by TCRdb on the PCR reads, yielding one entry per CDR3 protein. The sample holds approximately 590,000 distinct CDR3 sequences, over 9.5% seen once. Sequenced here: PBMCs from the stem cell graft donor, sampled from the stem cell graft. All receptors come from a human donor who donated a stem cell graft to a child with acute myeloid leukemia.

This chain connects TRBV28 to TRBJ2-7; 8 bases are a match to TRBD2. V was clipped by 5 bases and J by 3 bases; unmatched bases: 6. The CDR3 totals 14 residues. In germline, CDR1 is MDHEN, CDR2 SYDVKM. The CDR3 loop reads CASSRTSFFYEQYF. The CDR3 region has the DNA TGTGCCAGCAGTCGGACTAGCTTCTTCTACGAGCAGTACTTC.

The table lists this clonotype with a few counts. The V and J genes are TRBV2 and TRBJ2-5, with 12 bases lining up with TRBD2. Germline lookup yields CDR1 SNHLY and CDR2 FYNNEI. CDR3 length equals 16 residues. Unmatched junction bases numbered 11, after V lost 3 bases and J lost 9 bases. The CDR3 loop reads CASSDSTLAGGQSQYF. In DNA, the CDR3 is TGTGCCAGCAGTGATTCCACCCTAGCGGGAGGGCAGTCCCAGTACTTC.

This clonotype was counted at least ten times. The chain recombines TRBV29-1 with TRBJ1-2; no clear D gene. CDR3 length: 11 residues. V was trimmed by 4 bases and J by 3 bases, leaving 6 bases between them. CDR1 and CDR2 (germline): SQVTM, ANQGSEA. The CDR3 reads CSVGADYGYTF. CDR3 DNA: TGCAGCGTTGGGGCAGACTATGGCTACACCTTC.

The CDR3 protein is CSVGVAGGLTETQYF. DNA for the CDR3: TGCAGCGTTGGGGTAGCGGGAGGCCTTACAGAGACCCAGTACTTC. The chain recombines TRBV29-1 with TRBJ2-5; 10 bases fit TRBD2. Losses at the gene ends were 4 bases for V and 4 bases for J; bases not matched to a gene: 9. This CDR3 spans 15 amino acids. From germline, CDR1 is SQVTM and CDR2 ANQGSEA.

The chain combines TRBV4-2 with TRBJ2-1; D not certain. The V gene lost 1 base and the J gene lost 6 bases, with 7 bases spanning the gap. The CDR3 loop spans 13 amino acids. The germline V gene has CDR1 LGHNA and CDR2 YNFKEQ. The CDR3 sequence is CASSQGVPNEQFF. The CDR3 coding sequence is TGTGCCAGCAGCCAAGGGGTCCCCAATGAGCAGTTCTTC.

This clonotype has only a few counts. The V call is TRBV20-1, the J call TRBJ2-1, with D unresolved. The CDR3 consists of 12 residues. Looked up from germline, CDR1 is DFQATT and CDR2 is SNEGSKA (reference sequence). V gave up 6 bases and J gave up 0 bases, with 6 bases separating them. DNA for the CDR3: TGCAGTGCAAAGAGCTCCTACAATGAGCAGTTCTTC. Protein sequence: CSAKSSYNEQFF.

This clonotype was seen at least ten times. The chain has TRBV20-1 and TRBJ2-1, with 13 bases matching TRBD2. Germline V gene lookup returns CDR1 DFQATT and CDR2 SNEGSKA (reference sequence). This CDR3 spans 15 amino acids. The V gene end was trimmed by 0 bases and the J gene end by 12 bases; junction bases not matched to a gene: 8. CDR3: CSARERTSGSPRQFF. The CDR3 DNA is TGCAGTGCTAGAGAAAGGACTAGCGGGAGCCCTAGGCAGTTCTTC.

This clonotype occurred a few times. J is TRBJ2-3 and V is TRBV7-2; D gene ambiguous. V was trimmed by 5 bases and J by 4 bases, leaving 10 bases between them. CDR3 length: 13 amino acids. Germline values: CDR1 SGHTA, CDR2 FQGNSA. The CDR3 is CASSPAPSDTQYF. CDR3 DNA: TGTGCCAGCAGCCCCGCCCCGTCAGATACGCAGTATTTT.

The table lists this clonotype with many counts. The DNA for the CDR3 is TGCAGCGTTGGACACCCCTCCTATGGCTACACCTTC. Protein product: CSVGHPSYGYTF. The V gene is TRBV29-1, the J gene TRBJ1-2; unclear D gene. The germline V gene encodes CDR1 SQVTM and CDR2 ANQGSEA. CDR3 length: 12 amino acids. Trimming took off 4 bases at V and 4 bases at J, with 10 bases between the two ends.